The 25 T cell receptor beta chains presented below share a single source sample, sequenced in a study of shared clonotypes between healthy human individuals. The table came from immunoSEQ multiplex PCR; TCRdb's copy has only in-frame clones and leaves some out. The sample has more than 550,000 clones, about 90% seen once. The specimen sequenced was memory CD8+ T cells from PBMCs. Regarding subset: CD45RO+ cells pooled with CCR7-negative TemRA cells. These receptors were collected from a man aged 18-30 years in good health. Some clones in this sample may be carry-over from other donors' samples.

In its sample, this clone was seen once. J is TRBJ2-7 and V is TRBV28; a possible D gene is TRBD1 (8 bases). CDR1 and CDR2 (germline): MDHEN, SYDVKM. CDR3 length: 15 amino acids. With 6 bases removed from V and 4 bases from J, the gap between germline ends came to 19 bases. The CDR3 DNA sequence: TGTGCCAGCAGCCGAAAACAGGGGGGGAATTACGAGCAGTACTTC. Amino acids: CASSRKQGGNYEQYF.

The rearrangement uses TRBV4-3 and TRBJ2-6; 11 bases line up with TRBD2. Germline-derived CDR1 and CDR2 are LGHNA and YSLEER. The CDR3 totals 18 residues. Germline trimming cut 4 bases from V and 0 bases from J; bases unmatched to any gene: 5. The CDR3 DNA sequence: TGCGCCAGCAGCCCTAGCGGGAGGCCGCCCTCTGGGGCCAACGTCCTGACTTTC. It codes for CASSPSGRPPSGANVLTF.

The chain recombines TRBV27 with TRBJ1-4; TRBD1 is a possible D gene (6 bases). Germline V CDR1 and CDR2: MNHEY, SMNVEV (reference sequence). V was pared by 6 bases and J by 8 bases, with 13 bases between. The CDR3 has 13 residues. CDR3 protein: CASSQGIIEKLFF. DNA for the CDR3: TGTGCCAGCAGCCAGGGGATTATCGAAAAACTGTTTTTT.

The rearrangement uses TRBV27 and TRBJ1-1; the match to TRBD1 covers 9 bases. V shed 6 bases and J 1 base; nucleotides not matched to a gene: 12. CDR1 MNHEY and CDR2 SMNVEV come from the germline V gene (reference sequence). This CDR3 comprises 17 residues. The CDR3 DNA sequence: TGTGCCAGCAGGCCGCTTATGCGGACAGGGGCGAACACTGAAGCTTTCTTT. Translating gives CASRPLMRTGANTEAFF.

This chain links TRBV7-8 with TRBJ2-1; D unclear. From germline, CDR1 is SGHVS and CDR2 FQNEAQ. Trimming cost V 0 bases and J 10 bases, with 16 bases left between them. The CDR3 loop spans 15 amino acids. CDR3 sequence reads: CASSLARLGIREQFF. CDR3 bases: TGTGCCAGCAGCTTAGCGAGGTTAGGGATCCGGGAGCAGTTCTTC. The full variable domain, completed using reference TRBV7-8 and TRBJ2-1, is GAGVSQSPRYKVAKRGQDVALRCDPISGHVSLFWYQQALGQGPEFLTYFQNEAQLDKSGLPSDRFFAERPEGSVSTLKIQRTQQEDSAVYLCASSLARLGIREQFFGPGTRLTVL.

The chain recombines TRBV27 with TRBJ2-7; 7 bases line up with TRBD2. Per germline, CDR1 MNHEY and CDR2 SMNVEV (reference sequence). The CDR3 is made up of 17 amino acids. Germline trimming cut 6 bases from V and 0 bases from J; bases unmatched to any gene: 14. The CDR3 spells CASSLNGVAGLSYEQYF. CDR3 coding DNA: TGTGCCAGCAGCCTAAACGGTGTAGCGGGCCTCTCCTACGAGCAGTACTTC.

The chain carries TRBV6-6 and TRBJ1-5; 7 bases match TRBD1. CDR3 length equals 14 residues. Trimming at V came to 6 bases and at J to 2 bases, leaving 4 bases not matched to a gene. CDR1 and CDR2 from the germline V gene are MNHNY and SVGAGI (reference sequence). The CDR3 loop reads CASSPGTGNQPQHF. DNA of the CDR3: TGTGCCAGCAGCCCCGGGACAGGCAATCAGCCCCAGCATTTT.

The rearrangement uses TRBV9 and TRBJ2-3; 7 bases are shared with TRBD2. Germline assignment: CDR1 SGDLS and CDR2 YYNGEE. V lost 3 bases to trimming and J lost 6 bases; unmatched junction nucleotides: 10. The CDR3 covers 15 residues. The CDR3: CASSASGTGKDTQYF. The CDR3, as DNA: TGTGCCAGCAGCGCAAGCGGGACCGGCAAGGATACGCAGTATTTT.

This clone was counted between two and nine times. Here the CDR3 DNA reads TGTGCCAGCAGTTACTCGACTAGCGGCAGAGGGGAGCAGTTCTTC. Encoded protein: CASSYSTSGRGEQFF. The V gene is TRBV6-5, the J gene TRBJ2-1; 9 bases are shared with TRBD2. This CDR3 region has 15 residues. Losses at the gene ends were 0 bases for V and 10 bases for J; bases not matched to a gene: 7. Germline loops: CDR1 MNHEY, CDR2 SVGAGI.

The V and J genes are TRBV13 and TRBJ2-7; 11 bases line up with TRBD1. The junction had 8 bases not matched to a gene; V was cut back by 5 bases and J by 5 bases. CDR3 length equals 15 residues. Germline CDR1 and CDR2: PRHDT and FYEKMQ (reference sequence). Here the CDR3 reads CASSPAGQGDNEQYF. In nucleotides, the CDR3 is TGTGCCAGCAGCCCGGCGGGACAGGGGGACAACGAGCAGTACTTC. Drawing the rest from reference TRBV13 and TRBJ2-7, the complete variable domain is AAGVIQSPRHLIKEKRETATLKCYPIPRHDTVYWYQQGPGQDPQFLISFYEKMQSDKGSIPDRFSAQQFSDYHSELNMSSLELGDSALYFCASSPAGQGDNEQYFGPGTRLTVT.

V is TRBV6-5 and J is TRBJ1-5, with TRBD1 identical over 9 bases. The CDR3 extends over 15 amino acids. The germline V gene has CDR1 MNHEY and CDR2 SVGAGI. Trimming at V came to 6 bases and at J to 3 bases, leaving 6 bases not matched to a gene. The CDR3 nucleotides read TGTGCCAGCAGAGCCCGGACAGGGGCCAATCAGCCCCAGCATTTT. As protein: CASRARTGANQPQHF.

CDR3 protein: CASSPTGRDPYEQYF. The CDR3 nucleotides read TGTGCCAGCAGCCCAACTGGACGAGACCCCTACGAGCAGTACTTC. The rearrangement joins TRBV7-9 to TRBJ2-7; D unresolved. This CDR3 has 15 amino acids. V was cut by 5 bases and J by 2 bases, with 16 bases left in between. Germline V gene data show CDR1 as SEHNR and CDR2 as FQNEAQ (reference sequence).

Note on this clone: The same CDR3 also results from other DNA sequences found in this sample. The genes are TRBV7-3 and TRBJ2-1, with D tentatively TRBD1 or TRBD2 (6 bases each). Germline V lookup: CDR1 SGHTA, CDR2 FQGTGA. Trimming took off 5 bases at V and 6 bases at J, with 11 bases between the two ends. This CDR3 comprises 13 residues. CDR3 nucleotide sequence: TGTGCCAGCAGCCTCGGGGGCGGCAATGAGCAGTTCTTC. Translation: CASSLGGGNEQFF.

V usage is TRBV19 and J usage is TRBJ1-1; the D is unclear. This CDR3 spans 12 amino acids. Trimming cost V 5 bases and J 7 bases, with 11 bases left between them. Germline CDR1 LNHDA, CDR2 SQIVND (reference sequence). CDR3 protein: CASSLRLGEAFF. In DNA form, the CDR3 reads TGTGCCAGTAGTCTACGACTCGGTGAAGCTTTCTTT.

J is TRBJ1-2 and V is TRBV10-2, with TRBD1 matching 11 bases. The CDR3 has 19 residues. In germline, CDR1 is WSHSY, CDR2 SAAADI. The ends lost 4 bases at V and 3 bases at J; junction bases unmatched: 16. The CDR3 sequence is CASSGTRRDRGGSDYGYTF. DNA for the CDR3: TGCGCCAGCAGTGGAACCCGCCGGGACAGGGGGGGGAGTGACTATGGCTACACCTTC.

DNA for the CDR3: TGTGCCAGCGGGGCAGGGTTCGCGAACACTGAAGCTTTCTTT. Protein product: CASGAGFANTEAFF. V gene TRBV28 combines with J gene TRBJ1-1, with D maybe TRBD1 (5 bases). There are 14 residues in the CDR3. Per the germline V gene, CDR1 is MDHEN and CDR2 is SYDVKM. The V gene lost 8 bases and the J gene lost 1 base, with 14 bases spanning the gap. The entire variable domain, with the rest obtained from reference TRBV28 and TRBJ1-1, is as follows: DVKVTQSSRYLVKRTGEKVFLECVQDMDHENMFWYRQDPGLGLRLIYFSYDVKMKEKGDIPEGYSVSREKKERFSLILESASTNQTSMYLCASGAGFANTEAFFGQGTRLTVV.

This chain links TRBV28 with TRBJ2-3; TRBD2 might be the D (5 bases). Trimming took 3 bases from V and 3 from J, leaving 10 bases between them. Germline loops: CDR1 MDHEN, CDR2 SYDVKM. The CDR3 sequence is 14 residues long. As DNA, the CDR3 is TGTGCCAGCAGTTTTGTAGCGTCTACAGATACGCAGTATTTT. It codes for CASSFVASTDTQYF.

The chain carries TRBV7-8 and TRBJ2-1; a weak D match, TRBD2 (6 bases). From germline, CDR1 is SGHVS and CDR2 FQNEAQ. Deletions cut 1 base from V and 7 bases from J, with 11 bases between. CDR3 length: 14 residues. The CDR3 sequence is CASSLVSGSNEQFF. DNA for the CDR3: TGTGCCAGCAGCTTAGTTTCCGGGAGTAATGAGCAGTTCTTC.

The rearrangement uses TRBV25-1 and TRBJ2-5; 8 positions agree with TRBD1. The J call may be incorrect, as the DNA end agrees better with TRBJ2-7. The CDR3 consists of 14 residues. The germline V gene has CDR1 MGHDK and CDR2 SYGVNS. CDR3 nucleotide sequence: TGTGCCAGCAGTGTCACCGGGACAGGTTACGAGCAGTACTTC. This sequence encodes CASSVTGTGYEQYF.

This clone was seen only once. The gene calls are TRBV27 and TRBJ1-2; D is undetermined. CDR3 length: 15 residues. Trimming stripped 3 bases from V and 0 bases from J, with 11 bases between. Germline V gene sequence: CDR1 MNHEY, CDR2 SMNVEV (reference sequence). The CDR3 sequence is CASSFNIEANYGYTF. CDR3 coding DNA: TGTGCCAGCAGTTTTAATATTGAAGCTAACTATGGCTACACCTTC.

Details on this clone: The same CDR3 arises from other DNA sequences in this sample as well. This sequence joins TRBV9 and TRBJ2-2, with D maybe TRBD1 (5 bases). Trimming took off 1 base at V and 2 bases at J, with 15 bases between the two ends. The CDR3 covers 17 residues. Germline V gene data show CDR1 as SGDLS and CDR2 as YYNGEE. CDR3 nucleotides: TGTGCCAGCAGCGTAAGGGCAGGGTTGGGCAACACCGGGGAGCTGTTTTTT. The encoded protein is CASSVRAGLGNTGELFF. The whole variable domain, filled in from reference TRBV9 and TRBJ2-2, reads DSGVTQTPKHLITATGQRVTLRCSPRSGDLSVYWYQQSLDQGLQFLIQYYNGEERAKGNILERFSAQQFPDLHSELNLSSLELGDSALYFCASSVRAGLGNTGELFFGEGSRLTVL.

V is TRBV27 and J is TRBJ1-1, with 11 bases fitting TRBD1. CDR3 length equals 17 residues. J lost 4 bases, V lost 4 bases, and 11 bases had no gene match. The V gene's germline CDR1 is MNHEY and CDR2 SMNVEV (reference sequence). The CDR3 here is CASSSRTGGKSSTEAFF. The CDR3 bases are TGTGCCAGCAGTTCACGGACAGGGGGCAAATCGAGCACTGAAGCTTTCTTT.

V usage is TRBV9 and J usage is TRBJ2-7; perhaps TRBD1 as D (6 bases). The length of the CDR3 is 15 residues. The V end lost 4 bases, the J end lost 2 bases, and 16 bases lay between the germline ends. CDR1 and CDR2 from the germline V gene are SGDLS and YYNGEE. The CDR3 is CASSPGEPGAYEQYF. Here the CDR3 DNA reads TGTGCCAGCAGCCCAGGGGAGCCAGGGGCCTACGAGCAGTACTTC.

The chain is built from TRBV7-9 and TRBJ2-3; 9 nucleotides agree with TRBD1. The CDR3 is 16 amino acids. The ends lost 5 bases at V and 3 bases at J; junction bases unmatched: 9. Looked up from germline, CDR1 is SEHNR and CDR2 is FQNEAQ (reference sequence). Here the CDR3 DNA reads TGTGCCAGCAGCGCGATCCGGGACAGGGTGACAGATACGCAGTATTTT. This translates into CASSAIRDRVTDTQYF.

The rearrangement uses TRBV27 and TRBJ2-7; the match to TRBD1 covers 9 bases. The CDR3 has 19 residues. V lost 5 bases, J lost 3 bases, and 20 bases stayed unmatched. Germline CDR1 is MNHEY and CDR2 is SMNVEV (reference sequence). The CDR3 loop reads CASSNRQGGSVRDLYEQYF. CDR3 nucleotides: TGTGCCAGCAGTAATAGACAGGGGGGGAGTGTGCGGGACCTCTACGAGCAGTACTTC.